This T cell receptor beta chain is from a study of CD8 T cells in Susac syndrome. The RNA input was about 0.5 to 1 ug, and it was reverse transcribed with random hexamers. TCRdb re-derived calls from the immunoSEQ multiplex PCR reads in MiXCR, one entry per CDR3 protein. In the table there are around 190,000 distinct CDR3 sequences, approximately 93% of which are singletons. FACS was used to enrich TEMRA cells, whereas the CD8+ and CD4+ T cells were obtained by negative isolation. The J segment lost 9 bases and the V segment lost 7 bases, leaving 9 bases of the junction unmatched. The CDR3 is 15 amino acids. CDR1 is SNHLY, CDR2 FYNNEI, per germline.

The V call is TRBV2, the J call TRBJ1-6; 10 nucleotides line up with TRBD1. This clonotype was obtained from a human donor in good health. The sample taken for sequencing was CD4+ T cells from PBMCs. The CDR3 loop is CASKGDRGEGSPLHF. DNA of the CDR3: TGTGCCAGCAAAGGGGACAGGGGTGAGGGTTCACCCCTCCACTTT.